Listed here is a single TCR beta chain. Its antigen is unknown. Read data end 3 residues before the CDR3 end; the end is taken from the germline J gene. The sample's time point label, in plain terms: 6 months after combined kidney and bone marrow transplant. The transplants used related donors along with nonmyeloablative bone marrow transplantation, and in the human trials mixed chimerism was transient. Unstimulated Tregs (CD4+CD25+CD127-), CD4+ non-Tregs (CD4+CD25-), CD4 and CD8 cells were FACS-sorted from thawed PBMCs. 4 combined kidney and bone marrow transplant recipients from the ITN036ST trial were included as patients, and samples were available only from these trial subjects. Healthy control blood was separated into PBMCs by Ficoll density gradient and cryopreserved, and patient PBMCs were collected both before and after transplant. This entry comes from a study of Tregs in tolerant kidney transplant recipients (dated by TCRdb to the late 2010s). For the study in its entirety: TCRbeta sequencing was used in the study to identify donor-specific regulatory T cells before combined kidney and bone marrow transplantation, and the identified cells were then tracked after transplant. What the authors observed across the whole study: Although technical replication error seemed to be minimal, the question of biological reproducibility was not addressed directly. Because the study included only a small number of patients, the results must be confirmed in larger populations and under other immunosuppression protocols. PCR primers changed over time for some patients, so nucleotide-level comparison across those patients' samples was not possible. Expanding Tregs with activated donor B cells appeared to identify the most biologically relevant and donor-specific TCRbeta repertoire. In tolerant patients, the expansion of donor-specific Tregs was greater than global Treg expansion, suggesting that the expansion was antigen-driven rather than nonspecific.

Looking up the germline V gene yields CDR1 SGHTA and CDR2 FQGNSA. V loses 5 bases at its end and J loses 4 bases; junction bases beyond the gene matches: 10. Counted from cysteine to phenylalanine, this CDR3 has 15 amino acids. Part of the CDR3 DNA is given, 36 bases translated from base 1. For TCRbeta CDR3 sequencing, genomic DNA was extracted from sorted cells using the QIAGEN DNeasy Blood and Tissue Kit. High-throughput TCRbeta CDR3 sequencing, including PCR amplification with bias correction and internal controls, was performed commercially through immunoSEQ. The source study handled its data this way. Unique productive TCRbeta sequences were defined by CDR3 nucleotide sequence when primers matched and otherwise by CDR3 amino acid sequence together with Vbeta and Jbeta genes. As a correction for sorting error, sequences shared between sorted populations at a frequency ratio of 2:1 or less were discarded, and the remaining shared sequences were assigned to the higher population. Donor-reactive sequences were defined as at least 5-fold expanded in CFSE-low cells versus unstimulated cells, with frequency of at least 0.01% in CFSE-low cells. Jensen-Shannon divergence, calculated on the top 100 TCRbeta sequences ranked by frequency, was used to quantify repertoire divergence. When a sample had multiple sequencing runs, each run was corrected for sorting error separately and the runs were then pooled. As stored in TCRdb, this immuneACCESS dataset retains in-frame rearrangements with V and J assigned. A fraction of the clones does not appear; measured against another copy, unresolved V genes explain less than half of the discrepancy, and the remainder lacks a known reason. The D gene and trimming were derived from the DNA, and the V and J assignments and clone size from that table. This specimen's table enumerates some 22,000 clones. About 4% of the sample is taken by the ten largest.

The sequencing here drew on CD4+ T cells from blood (PBMCs), taken 6 months after the transplant. The chain is made from TRBV7-2 and TRBJ1-2; TRBD1 fits 7 bases in the junction. The sequence was collected from a human patient who received a combined kidney and bone marrow transplant. Donor T cells from the graft may be present among the T cells after a transplant. For the CDR3, the sequence is CASSPSQGVRYGYTF. The sequenced CDR3 bases are TGTGCCAGCAGCCCCAGCCAGGGGGTGCGCTATGGC.